This TCR beta chain was captured in a study of breast tumors, draining lymph nodes, adjacent tissues. Study observations and caveats: The data were judged consistent with most tumor T cells coming from lymph node and expanding in tumor. Tumor repertoires ranked between lymph nodes and nontumor tissue in diversity, with V and J gene preferences.

By share of the sample, this clonotype is medium-sized. Its specificity is not known. In TCRdb, the multiplex PCR reads were re-called with MiXCR into one record per CDR3 protein. This table has under 15,000 distinct CDR3 sequences, roughly 70% appearing once. This TCR was recovered from a female donor with breast cancer. Some clones in this sample may be carry-over from other donors' samples. Sequencing was done on a sample of tumor-adjacent breast tissue.

The CDR3 here is CASSSRGTGELFF. The CDR3 coding sequence is TGTGCCAGCAGCTCCCGAGGAACCGGGGAGCTGTTTTTT. The chain links TRBV9 to TRBJ2-2; the D is unclear. CDR3 length: 13 amino acids. Germline CDR1 is SGDLS and CDR2 is YYNGEE. Between the trimmed V and J ends, which lost 4 bases and 5 bases, there was a span of 9 bases.